Listed here are 23 T cell receptor beta chains from one sample, sequenced in a study of read filtering for tumor transcriptome and immune sequencing. The library was built from around 380 ng RNA with molecular barcoded adaptors for alpha/delta and beta/gamma chains. Each CDR3 protein is one row after TCRdb ran MiXCR on the reads. Counted here are tens of thousands of distinct CDR3 sequences, roughly 19% occurring once; the ten biggest clones make up roughly 13%. The sample taken for sequencing was a population of CD138-negative cells sorted from bone marrow. Source of these receptors: a donor at least 40 years old with multiple myeloma.

This clonotype was counted ten times or more. The chain joins TRBV10-3 to TRBJ2-1; possible D gene TRBD1, 6 bases. This CDR3 has 13 residues. The germline CDR1 and CDR2 sequences are ENHRY and SYGVKD. The V end lost 3 bases, the J end lost 4 bases, and 7 bases lay between the germline ends. The CDR3 region has the DNA TGTGCCATCAGTGACAGGGGTTACAATGAGCAGTTCTTC. Its protein product is CAISDRGYNEQFF.

This clonotype was seen ten or more times. This chain uses TRBV5-1 with TRBJ2-5; 8 positions agree with TRBD1. CDR1 and CDR2 (germline): SGHRS, YFSETQ. V was clipped by 4 bases and J by 2 bases; unmatched bases: 4. CDR3 length equals 14 residues. The CDR3 spells CASSVGTGQETQYF. The DNA of the CDR3 is TGCGCCAGCAGCGTAGGGACAGGACAAGAGACCCAGTACTTC.

This clonotype was counted at least ten times. The chain couples TRBV7-3 to TRBJ2-7; TRBD2 might be the D (5 bases). The CDR3 length is 18 residues. The germline V gene encodes CDR1 SGHTA and CDR2 FQGTGA. V dropped 5 bases and J dropped 4 bases, with 27 bases sitting between them. CDR3 coding DNA: TGTGCCAGCAGCGTACTACTGGAGGATTCCCCAGCTCAGTACGAGCAGTACTTC. Residues: CASSVLLEDSPAQYEQYF.

The chain recombines TRBV28 with TRBJ1-1; perhaps TRBD1 as D (5 bases). The germline V gene encodes CDR1 MDHEN and CDR2 SYDVKM. The CDR3 spans 11 residues. The CDR3 loop is CGASRGTEAFF. For the CDR3, the DNA is TGTGGGGCCTCAAGGGGCACTGAAGCTTTCTTT.

Notes on this clonotype: Possible read error: a much larger clone is one base away. The genes are TRBV9 and TRBJ2-1; no definite D call. Per germline, CDR1 SGDLS and CDR2 YYNGEE. CDR3 length: 14 amino acids. Trimming pared 3 bases from V and 7 bases from J, leaving 14 bases between. CDR3 sequence reads: CASSARVNMNEQFF. In DNA, the CDR3 is TGTGCCAGCAGCGCAAGGGTCAATATGAATGAGCAGTTCTTC.

A note on this clonotype: A much larger clone lies one base from this, so it may be a read error. The genes are TRBV7-2 and TRBJ2-5, with TRBD2 matching over 9 bases. The germline V gene has CDR1 SGHTA and CDR2 FQGNSA. Trimming removed 8 bases from V and 7 bases from J; junction bases left unmatched: 20. This CDR3 is built from 17 residues. The CDR3: CASGAPRTAGAGGTQYF. In DNA form, the CDR3 reads TGTGCCAGCGGCGCTCCTCGAACAGCGGGAGCGGGGGGGACCCAGTACTTC.

In this sample, this clonotype turned up many times. V is TRBV29-1 and J is TRBJ2-3; TRBD2 aligns across 8 bases. Trimming removed 7 bases from V and 1 base from J; junction bases left unmatched: 4. The CDR3 consists of 13 residues. CDR1 is SQVTM and CDR2 is ANQGSEA in the germline V gene. CDR3 sequence reads: CSAGLAGTDTQYF. The DNA of the CDR3 is TGCAGCGCAGGACTAGCAGGCACAGATACGCAGTATTTT.

This clonotype was recorded many times. This rearrangement joins TRBV2 to TRBJ2-7, with a weak D call TRBD1 (6 bases). Germline CDR1 is SNHLY and CDR2 is FYNNEI. CDR3 length equals 15 residues. Trimming removed 1 base from V and 3 bases from J, with 13 bases in between. Here the CDR3 reads CASSEEVRGNYEQYF. The CDR3 DNA sequence: TGTGCCAGCAGTGAAGAGGTTAGGGGGAACTACGAGCAGTACTTC.

This clonotype has a single count. The chain uses TRBV7-9 and TRBJ2-7; tentative D call: TRBD1 (5 bases). Trimming removed 7 bases at V and 5 bases at J, with 18 bases between. Germline V gene data show CDR1 as SEHNR and CDR2 as FQNEAQ (reference sequence). The CDR3 sequence is 14 residues long. The CDR3 is CASNSPDTLDEQYF. The CDR3, as DNA: TGTGCCAGCAACTCACCGGACACTCTGGACGAGCAGTACTTC.

As to this clonotype: A much larger clonotype is one base distant, so this may be a read error. This chain links TRBV20-1 with TRBJ2-5, with a possible D match to TRBD1 (6 bases). Germline CDR1 reads DFQATT; CDR2 reads SNEGSKA (reference sequence). This CDR3 comprises 15 residues. The CDR3 nucleotides read TGCCGTGCCCCCAGGGGAAGCGCTCAGGGAGAGACCCAGTACTTC. This translates into CRAPRGSAQGETQYF.

This clonotype was observed at least ten times. V is TRBV6-5 and J is TRBJ2-2; 8 positions agree with TRBD2. V shed 6 bases, J shed 4 bases, and the junction held 4 bases outside the gene matches. The length of the CDR3 is 14 residues. Germline loops: CDR1 MNHEY, CDR2 SVGAGI. The CDR3, as DNA: TGTGCCAGCAGCGGGGGGGCGGGCACCGGGGAGCTGTTTTTT. Protein sequence: CASSGGAGTGELFF.

This clonotype has a handful of counts. This rearrangement joins TRBV6-2 or TRBV6-3 to TRBJ1-5; possibly TRBD1 for D (5 bases). V was shortened by 7 bases and J by 6 bases, with 16 bases between the two germline ends. The CDR3 runs 14 residues. The V gene's germline CDR1 is MNHEY and CDR2 SVGEGT. The DNA for the CDR3 is TGTGCCAGCACCCCCGGGGGGACGGTTCAGCCCCAGCATTTT. Its translation: CASTPGGTVQPQHF.

Many counts were recorded for this clonotype. This chain joins TRBV2 and TRBJ2-2; 9 bases match TRBD2. V was pared by 5 bases and J by 4 bases, with 5 bases of the junction left unmatched. This CDR3 region has 15 residues. The germline CDR1 and CDR2 sequences are SNHLY and FYNNEI. Written as DNA, the CDR3 is TGTGCCAGCAGTCAGACTAGCGGTTTCACCGGGGAGCTGTTTTTT. As protein: CASSQTSGFTGELFF.

As regards this clonotype: A single base separates this from a much larger clone, so it may be a read error. The genes are TRBV28 and TRBJ1-1; a weak D match, TRBD1 (6 bases). CDR3 length: 16 amino acids. Germline V CDR1 and CDR2: MDHEN, SYDVKM. CDR3 in DNA: TGTGCCAGCAGCGCCGCCGGAAGAGGGGGAAACACTGAAGCTCTCTTT. The encoded protein is CASSAAGRGGNTEALF.

This clonotype was counted many times. The rearrangement uses TRBV28 and TRBJ2-7; possible D gene TRBD2, 5 bases. The V end was cut by 8 bases, the J end by 7 bases, with 15 bases between. This CDR3 has 12 amino acids. Germline V CDR1 and CDR2: MDHEN, SYDVKM. This chain's CDR3 is CASGEPTGEQYF. As DNA, the CDR3 is TGTGCCAGCGGGGAGCCAACCGGGGAGCAGTACTTC.

To note about this clonotype: Germline is not matched at one junction end, which may reflect a read error. J is TRBJ1-4 and V is TRBV7-9; D not resolved. Germline loops: CDR1 SEHNR, CDR2 FQNEAQ (reference sequence). This CDR3 region has 12 residues. For the CDR3, the DNA is TGTGCCAGCAGCTTCGACACTGAAAAACAGTTTTTT. Encoded protein: CASSFDTEKQFF.

V gene TRBV5-1 combines with J gene TRBJ2-5; TRBD2 agrees at 9 bases. The CDR3 length is 17 residues. Germline CDR1 reads SGHRS; CDR2 reads YFSETQ. Unmatched junction bases numbered 10, after V lost 2 bases and J lost 2 bases. This CDR3 is CASSFPILTSGQETQYF. The CDR3, as DNA: TGCGCCAGCAGCTTTCCGATCCTCACTAGCGGGCAAGAGACCCAGTACTTC.

This clonotype was seen repeatedly, ten times or more. V usage is TRBV7-8 and J usage is TRBJ1-1; D might be TRBD1 (5 bases). Germline CDR1 and CDR2: SGHVS and FQNEAQ. The V gene lost 3 bases and the J gene lost 4 bases, with 9 bases spanning the gap. There are 13 residues in the CDR3. Here the CDR3 DNA reads TGTGCCAGCAGCTTTGGGGCTGGCACTGAAGCTTTCTTT. Residues: CASSFGAGTEAFF.

The table lists this clonotype with many counts. This rearrangement joins TRBV29-1 to TRBJ2-7, with D perhaps given as TRBD1 or TRBD2 (5 bases each). This CDR3 is built from 12 residues. V dropped 6 bases and J dropped 2 bases, with 11 bases sitting between them. Germline CDR1 SQVTM, CDR2 ANQGSEA. The CDR3: CSVARDAYEQYF. The DNA of the CDR3 is TGCAGCGTCGCCCGGGACGCCTACGAGCAGTACTTC.

With regard to this clonotype: The junction departs from the called germline gene at one end, perhaps through a read error. CDR3 region: CSVVGGPGFVEQSF. DNA for the CDR3: TGCAGCGTTGTTGGGGGACCCGGCTTTGTAGAGCAGTCCTTC. V is TRBV29-1 and J is TRBJ2-7; D tentatively reads TRBD1 or TRBD2 (5 bases each). The CDR3 contains 14 residues. CDR1 and CDR2 (germline): SQVTM, ANQGSEA.

This chain links TRBV20-1 with TRBJ2-1; D is unclear. V shed 8 bases and J shed 2 bases, with 16 bases lying between them. The CDR3 has 14 residues. Germline CDR1 reads DFQATT; CDR2 reads SNEGSKA (reference sequence). This chain's CDR3 is CSTPSSGTYNEQFF. Written as DNA, the CDR3 is TGCAGTACACCCTCGTCCGGCACCTACAATGAGCAGTTCTTC.

This clonotype has a count of ten or more. V is TRBV20-1 and J is TRBJ2-7; 7 bases agree with TRBD2. This CDR3 region has 11 residues. Germline CDR1 and CDR2: DFQATT and SNEGSKA (reference sequence). V was pared by 3 bases and J by 6 bases, with 2 bases of the junction left unmatched. CDR3 DNA: TGCAGTGCTAGCCCTAGCGGCGAGCAGTACTTC. It yields the protein CSASPSGEQYF.

This clonotype was detected ten times or more. The chain uses TRBV11-2 and TRBJ2-3; TRBD2 agrees at 12 bases. Germline assignment: CDR1 SGHAT and CDR2 FQNNGV. V lost 6 bases and J lost 7; bases outside the gene matches: 11. The CDR3 consists of 16 residues. CDR3 nucleotides: TGTGCCAGCAGATTGACTAGCGGGAGTCTTTTATATACGCAGTATTTT. Translating gives CASRLTSGSLLYTQYF.